By frequency in the sample, the clone carrying this TCR beta chain is medium-sized. The data are from a study of early T cells in non-severe SARS-CoV-2 infection. Study in general: Investigators sequenced bulk RNA drawn from unsorted whole blood, and chains remained unpaired.

The V end lost 0 bases, the J end lost 5 bases, and 12 bases lay between the germline ends. Germline lookup yields CDR1 KGHDR and CDR2 SFDVKD. The CDR3 covers 15 residues. Individually, cDNA molecules had unique molecular identifiers attached to them. TCRdb used MiXCR to reprocess the 5' RACE reads, holding one entry per CDR3 protein. Seen here are about 26,000 distinct CDR3 sequences, 4% to 4.5% observed once, and the top ten hold around 5.2%. The rearrangement uses TRBV24-1 and TRBJ2-5; TRBD2 is a possible D gene (5 bases). The clonotype was recovered from an adult who was a healthcare worker with PCR-confirmed SARS-CoV-2 infection or an uninfected control (not recorded which). Sequencing used whole blood. CDR3 in amino acids: CATSDLPSGGETQYF. CDR3 nucleotide sequence: TGTGCCACCAGTGATTTGCCCTCCGGCGGGGAGACCCAGTACTTC.